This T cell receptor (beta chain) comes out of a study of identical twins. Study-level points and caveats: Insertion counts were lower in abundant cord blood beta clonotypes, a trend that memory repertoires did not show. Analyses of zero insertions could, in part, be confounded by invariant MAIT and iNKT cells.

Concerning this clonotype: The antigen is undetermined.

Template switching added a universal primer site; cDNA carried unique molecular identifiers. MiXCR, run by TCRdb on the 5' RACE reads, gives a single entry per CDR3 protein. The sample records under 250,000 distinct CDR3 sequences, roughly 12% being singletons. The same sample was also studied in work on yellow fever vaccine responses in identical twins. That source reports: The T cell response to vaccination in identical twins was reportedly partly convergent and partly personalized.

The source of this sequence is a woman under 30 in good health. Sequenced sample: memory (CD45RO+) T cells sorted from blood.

In nucleotides, the CDR3 is TGCAGTGCTAGAGACTTGGGGCGGCAGGACCTTTACAATGAGCAGTTCTTC. This translates into CSARDLGRQDLYNEQFF. The chain recombines TRBV20-1 with TRBJ2-1, with D maybe TRBD1 (5 bases). CDR3 length: 17 residues. Germline values: CDR1 DFQATT, CDR2 SNEGSKA (reference sequence). Trimming removed 0 bases from V and 4 bases from J, with 19 bases in between.